This TCR beta chain originates from a study of neurological immune-mediated disorders. The CDR3 length is 14 residues. V was cut by 5 bases and J by 2 bases, with 15 bases left in between. Germline V gene lookup returns CDR1 DFQATT and CDR2 SNEGSKA (reference sequence). Unsorted libraries were prepared from 2 million PBMCs held at -80 C. Turning to this clonotype: Its specificity is unknown.

Study results and caveats: The authors found no clinical or MRI feature associated with the multiple sclerosis repertoire cluster. One related-CDR3 cluster, identified by phylogenetic grouping, held the repertoires of 18 of 34 multiple sclerosis patients and was a possible signature.

Using its own MiXCR run on the 5' RACE reads, TCRdb lists one record per CDR3 protein. The sample records 130,000 or so distinct CDR3 sequences, around 3% being singletons. V is TRBV20-1 and J is TRBJ1-2; D gene uncertain. This TCR was sampled from a woman aged 25 to 39 with multiple sclerosis. The material sequenced was PBMCs. The CDR3 reads CSALKFAENYGYTF. The CDR3 region has the DNA TGCAGTGCTTTAAAATTCGCAGAGAACTATGGCTACACCTTC.